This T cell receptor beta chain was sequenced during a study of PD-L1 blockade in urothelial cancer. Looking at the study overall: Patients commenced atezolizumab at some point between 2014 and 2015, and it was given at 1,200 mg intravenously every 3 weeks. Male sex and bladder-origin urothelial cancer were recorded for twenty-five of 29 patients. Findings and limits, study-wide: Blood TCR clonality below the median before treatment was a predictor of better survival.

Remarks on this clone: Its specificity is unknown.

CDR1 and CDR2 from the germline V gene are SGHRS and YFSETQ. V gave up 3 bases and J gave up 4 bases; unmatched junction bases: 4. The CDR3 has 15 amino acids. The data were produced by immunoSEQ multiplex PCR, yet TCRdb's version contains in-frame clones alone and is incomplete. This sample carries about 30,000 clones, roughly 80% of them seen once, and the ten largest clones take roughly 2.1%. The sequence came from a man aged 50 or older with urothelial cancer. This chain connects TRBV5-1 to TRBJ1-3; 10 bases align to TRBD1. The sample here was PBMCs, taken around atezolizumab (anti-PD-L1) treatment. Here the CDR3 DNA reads TGCGCCAGCAGCTCCGGGACAGGGGTAGGAAACACCATATATTTT. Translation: CASSSGTGVGNTIYF.